This is a list of T cell receptor beta chains from one sample in a study of T cell responses to AZD1222 COVID-19 vaccine. Generated by immunoSEQ multiplex PCR, the TCRdb table keeps only in-frame clones and is missing some. In the table there are 120,000 to 150,000 clones, roughly nine tenths of which are singletons. Sequenced here: peripheral blood, sampled 28 days after the second AZD1222 dose. Receptor source: an adult who received the AZD1222 COVID-19 vaccine. Both conserved end residues are trimmed from each CDR3.

TRBV3-1/TRBV3-2	TRBJ1-2	ASSQEAWTGGFGYT
TRBV6-2/TRBV6-3	TRBJ2-7	ASSSSGAPDGGEQY
TRBV7-2	TRBJ2-6	ASSLTSSGANVLT
TRBV6-6	TRBJ1-3	ASSYGTGVGNTIY
TRBV4-1	TRBJ1-1	ASSQDRLLNTEAF
TRBV14	TRBJ1-1	ASSQVAGGSTEAF
TRBV18	TRBJ1-1	ASSPLRDRGLNTEAF
TRBV7-2	TRBJ1-2	ASSLTTGLPTSGYT
TRBV7-2	TRBJ2-1	ASSLSASGRKNEQF
TRBV5-6	TRBJ2-7	ASSVLGGFSYEQY
TRBV30	TRBJ1-5	AWSVSWPQH
TRBV7-2	TRBJ2-1	ASSMGPGPHEQF
TRBV11-2	TRBJ1-1	ASSLLVVRSTEAF
TRBV25-1	TRBJ1-2	ASTGQGASGYT
TRBV4-3	TRBJ2-1	ASSAYLDPPLGNEQF
TRBV15	TRBJ2-7	ATSEYSRAGPGEQY
TRBV18	TRBJ2-3	ASSPPLAGGPSPDTQY
TRBV7-9	TRBJ2-5	ASSSSRFSYY
TRBV6-5	TRBJ1-2	ASATRFGYGYT
TRBV24-1	TRBJ1-2	ATSDPTGQGFYGYT
TRBV11-3	TRBJ2-7	ASSSDSGRVVY
TRBV4-1	TRBJ2-1	ASSQEGTSGARSYNEQF
TRBV7-2	TRBJ2-1	ASSLTGNPNEQF
TRBV19	TRBJ1-5	ASSWGGLSNQPQH
TRBV5-1	TRBJ2-1	ASSYGVATHNEQF
TRBV20-1	TRBJ2-1	SASLASRNEQF
TRBV24-1	TRBJ1-2	ATSDADRVNGYT
TRBV30	TRBJ1-3	AWSVSNGNTIY
TRBV12-3/TRBV12-4	TRBJ2-2	ASSPQNTGELF
TRBV6-2/TRBV6-3	TRBJ1-2	ASSHTGTNYGYT
TRBV6-5	TRBJ1-1	ASSYTRSAEAF
TRBV9	TRBJ1-3	ASTRWLFSGNTIY
TRBV11-2	TRBJ1-6	ASSLQGQGHSPLH
TRBV27	TRBJ1-2	ASSPSGGPLAGYT
TRBV6-5	TRBJ1-1	ASSPQGPGTEAF
TRBV7-9	TRBJ2-3	ASSSKDLIAPDTQY
TRBV11-1	TRBJ2-7	ASSSQGAGESYEQY
TRBV2	TRBJ2-3	ASTSELTDTQY
TRBV1	TRBJ2-2	TSSQIAGANTGELF
TRBV7-9	TRBJ2-4	ASSPEDLADTLAKNIQY
TRBV2	TRBJ2-3	ASSQGESTDTQY